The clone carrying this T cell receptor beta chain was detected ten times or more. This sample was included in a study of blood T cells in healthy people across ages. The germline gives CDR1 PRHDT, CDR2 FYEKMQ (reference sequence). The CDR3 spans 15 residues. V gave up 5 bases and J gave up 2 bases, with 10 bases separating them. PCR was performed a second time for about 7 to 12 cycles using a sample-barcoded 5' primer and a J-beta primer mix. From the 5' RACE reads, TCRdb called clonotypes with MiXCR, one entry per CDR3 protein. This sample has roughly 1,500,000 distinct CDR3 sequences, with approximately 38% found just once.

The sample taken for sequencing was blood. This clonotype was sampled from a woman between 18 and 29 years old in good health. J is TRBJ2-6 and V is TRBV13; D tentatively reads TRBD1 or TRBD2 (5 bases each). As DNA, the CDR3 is TGTGCCAGCAGCCTGGGGGACCCTGGGGCCAACGTCCTGACTTTC. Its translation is CASSLGDPGANVLTF.